This T cell receptor beta chain was captured in a study of T-cell reconstitution after alpha-beta-depleted transplantation in children. Study findings and constraints: Among T cells one year after transplant, newly produced cells accounted for most counts and diversity.

Germline V gives CDR1 ENHRY, CDR2 SYGVKD. Trimming took 2 bases from V and 5 from J, leaving 16 bases between them. This CDR3 is 16 amino acids long. On this clonotype itself: The antigen is not known.

Preparation of the TCRbeta library was carried out with unique molecular identifiers. TCRdb fed the PCR reads into MiXCR, producing one record per CDR3 protein. Of some 120,000 distinct CDR3 sequences in the sample, about 9.9% were seen once. The clonotype originates from a girl less than two years old who had a stem cell transplant for combined immunodeficiency, so the T cells may come from the graft donor. Sequencing used PBMCs, mostly from graft donor cells, obtained 180 days after TCRalphabeta/CD19-depleted stem cell transplant. This rearrangement joins TRBV10-3 to TRBJ1-5; the D gene is possibly TRBD1 (6 bases). The CDR3 nucleotides are TGTGCCATCAGTGAGGGAGACAGGAGGGAGGATCAGCCCCAGCATTTT. It yields the protein CAISEGDRREDQPQHF.